Here is one TCR beta chain with its context. The antigen is undetermined. The sample is drawn from a study of T cell responses to AZD1222 COVID-19 vaccine. Study outcomes and limitations: Reports say nearly half of spike-specific TCRs go after unmutated variant regions. Spike was spanned by vaccine-associated CD4 TCRs, which were dominant at 160-218 and 743-854. Just 5 to 7 AZD1222 recipients were seropositive at baseline.

Produced via immunoSEQ multiplex PCR; TCRdb's table is partial and in-frame only. Counted here are about 160,000 clones, 90% to 95% occurring once; the ten biggest clones make up roughly 5%. V shed 0 bases, J shed 5 bases, and the junction held 15 bases outside the gene matches. Germline V lookup: CDR1 SGHNT, CDR2 YYREEE (reference sequence). This CDR3 has 18 residues. The chain carries TRBV5-4 and TRBJ1-1; 8 bases map to TRBD1. The sequence was obtained from an adult who received the AZD1222 COVID-19 vaccine. Sequenced here: peripheral blood, sampled 28 days after the second AZD1222 dose. This CDR3 is CASSLGGQGPVKGTEAFF. CDR3 DNA: TGTGCCAGCAGCTTGGGAGGACAGGGACCGGTTAAGGGAACTGAAGCTTTCTTT. Based on the CDR3 plus reference TRBV5-4 and TRBJ1-1, the full variable domain is ETGVTQSPTHLIKTRGQQVTLRCSSQSGHNTVSWYQQALGQGPQFIFQYYREEENGRGNFPPRFSGLQFPNYSSELNVNALELDDSALYLCASSLGGQGPVKGTEAFFGQGTRLTVV.